This is a list of T cell receptor beta chains from one sample in a study of human T cells and chemical hapten exposure. TCRdb re-called the RACE reads through MiXCR, storing one row per CDR3 protein. Here the sample spans tens of thousands of distinct CDR3 sequences, roughly 8.8% being singletons. The starting material was whole blood, obtained in connection with sensitization to the hapten diphenylcyclopropenone (DPC). The source is a woman between 40 and 55 years old with alopecia areata. Some clones in this sample may be carry-over from other donors' samples. Each CDR3 is given with its conserved first and last residue. Fields, in order: D gene, J gene, clone size, V gene, CDR3 DNA, CDR3 protein. D genes are given only for firm matches. Where a row states a size, it is once, few, many or the class of an expanded clone; other rows omit it.

d_call: -
j_call: TRBJ2-3
clone_size: many
v_call: TRBV18
cdr3_nt: TGTGCCAGCTCACCACCGGGGGCAGATACGCAGTATTTT
cdr3_aa: CASSPPGADTQYF

d_call: -
j_call: TRBJ2-2
clone_size: many
v_call: TRBV6-1
cdr3_nt: TGTGCCAGTCCCCGGCGCTACACCGGGGAGCTGTTTTTT
cdr3_aa: CASPRRYTGELFF

d_call: -
j_call: TRBJ2-6
clone_size: -
v_call: TRBV19
cdr3_nt: TGTGCCAGTAGTAGTCCCTACTCTGGGGCCAACGTCCTGACTTTC
cdr3_aa: CASSSPYSGANVLTF

d_call: -
j_call: TRBJ2-7
clone_size: few
v_call: TRBV6-2/TRBV6-3
cdr3_nt: TGTGCCAGCAGTCCAACATTGAGCTCCTACGAGCAGTACTTC
cdr3_aa: CASSPTLSSYEQYF

d_call: -
j_call: TRBJ1-2
clone_size: -
v_call: TRBV29-1
cdr3_nt: TGCAGCGTTGTCAGGGCCTCTAACTATGGCTACACCTTC
cdr3_aa: CSVVRASNYGYTF

d_call: TRBD2
j_call: TRBJ2-1
clone_size: many
v_call: TRBV3-1
cdr3_nt: TGTGCCAGCAGCCAAGCTGCTAGCGGGGGTAGTCACTACAATGAGCAGTTCTTC
cdr3_aa: CASSQAASGGSHYNEQFF

d_call: -
j_call: TRBJ1-5
clone_size: many
v_call: TRBV12-3/TRBV12-4
cdr3_nt: TGTGCCAGCAGTTCTACCAGGGAAAGAGGTCAGCCCCAGCATTTT
cdr3_aa: CASSSTRERGQPQHF

d_call: -
j_call: TRBJ1-1
clone_size: many
v_call: TRBV6-2/TRBV6-3
cdr3_nt: TGTGCCAGCAGTTACTCTCTAAAAGGCTCGACGAACACTGAAGCTTTCTTT
cdr3_aa: CASSYSLKGSTNTEAFF

d_call: -
j_call: TRBJ2-7
clone_size: many
v_call: TRBV6-2/TRBV6-3
cdr3_nt: TGTGCCAGCAGATCCCCGGGACCTCTCTACGAGCAGTACTTC
cdr3_aa: CASRSPGPLYEQYF

d_call: -
j_call: TRBJ1-2
clone_size: many
v_call: TRBV6-5
cdr3_nt: TGTGCCAGCAGTTACTCAGGGGGAGCTAACTATGGCTACACCTTC
cdr3_aa: CASSYSGGANYGYTF

d_call: -
j_call: TRBJ1-5
clone_size: many
v_call: TRBV19
cdr3_nt: TGTGCCAGTAGTGCAGGGGCATCTCAGCCCCAGCATTTT
cdr3_aa: CASSAGASQPQHF

d_call: TRBD1
j_call: TRBJ2-6
clone_size: many
v_call: TRBV18
cdr3_nt: TGTGCCAGCTCACTGGGACAGGGGCGGACTGGGGCCAACGTCCTGACTTTC
cdr3_aa: CASSLGQGRTGANVLTF

d_call: -
j_call: TRBJ2-2
clone_size: -
v_call: TRBV4-1
cdr3_nt: TGCGCCAGCAGCCCGCCCGGGGAGCTGTTTTTT
cdr3_aa: CASSPPGELFF

d_call: TRBD1
j_call: TRBJ1-2
clone_size: -
v_call: TRBV11-2
cdr3_nt: TGTGCCAGCAGCCTAAGGGACAGCTACTACTATGGCTACACCTTC
cdr3_aa: CASSLRDSYYYGYTF

d_call: -
j_call: TRBJ2-7
clone_size: many
v_call: TRBV29-1
cdr3_nt: TGCAGCGTTGGGAAGGACTACGAGCAGTACTTC
cdr3_aa: CSVGKDYEQYF

d_call: -
j_call: TRBJ2-3
clone_size: -
v_call: TRBV7-2
cdr3_nt: TGTGCCAGCAGCTTAGCGGCCGTAAATACGCAGTATTTT
cdr3_aa: CASSLAAVNTQYF

d_call: -
j_call: TRBJ1-3
clone_size: -
v_call: TRBV12-3/TRBV12-4
cdr3_nt: TGTGCCAGCAGTTTACAGGGCCCCTCTGGAAACACCATATATTTT
cdr3_aa: CASSLQGPSGNTIYF

d_call: -
j_call: TRBJ2-7
clone_size: -
v_call: TRBV4-1
cdr3_nt: TGCGCCAGCAGCCAAGAGGCGGGTTCGGACGAGCAGTACTTC
cdr3_aa: CASSQEAGSDEQYF

d_call: -
j_call: TRBJ2-7
clone_size: -
v_call: TRBV10-3
cdr3_nt: TGTGCCATCAGTGAAGGGTACGAGCAGTACTTC
cdr3_aa: CAISEGYEQYF

d_call: -
j_call: TRBJ2-1
clone_size: few
v_call: TRBV18
cdr3_nt: TGTGCCAGCTCACCACCGTCGGGGCAGAACAATGAGCAGTTCTTC
cdr3_aa: CASSPPSGQNNEQFF

d_call: -
j_call: TRBJ1-1
clone_size: many
v_call: TRBV6-2/TRBV6-3
cdr3_nt: TGTGCCAGCACCTCATTTATGAACACTGAAGCTTTCTTT
cdr3_aa: CASTSFMNTEAFF

d_call: -
j_call: TRBJ2-7
clone_size: -
v_call: TRBV29-1
cdr3_nt: TGCAGCTTCACCACAGGGATAGGAACCTACGAGCAGTACTTC
cdr3_aa: CSFTTGIGTYEQYF

d_call: TRBD1
j_call: TRBJ1-6
clone_size: many
v_call: TRBV7-2
cdr3_nt: TGTGCCAGCAGCCTTCGACAGGGTAGAGGGCTCTATAATTCACCCCTCCACTTT
cdr3_aa: CASSLRQGRGLYNSPLHF

d_call: -
j_call: TRBJ2-7
clone_size: many
v_call: TRBV5-1
cdr3_nt: TGCGCCAGCAGCTTGCTCCAGTCATCTTACGAGCAGTACTTC
cdr3_aa: CASSLLQSSYEQYF

d_call: TRBD1
j_call: TRBJ2-3
clone_size: many
v_call: TRBV27
cdr3_nt: TGTGCCAGCAGTTGGGGGACAGGAGTCACAGATACGCAGTATTTT
cdr3_aa: CASSWGTGVTDTQYF

d_call: -
j_call: TRBJ1-2
clone_size: -
v_call: TRBV5-1
cdr3_nt: TGCGCCAGCAGCTTGCAGGCCGACTATGGCTACACCTTC
cdr3_aa: CASSLQADYGYTF

d_call: -
j_call: TRBJ2-7
clone_size: many
v_call: TRBV6-2/TRBV6-3
cdr3_nt: TGTGCCAGCAGTTACACCAGTGCCGGCAGGGCTAGGTACGAGCAGTACTTC
cdr3_aa: CASSYTSAGRARYEQYF

d_call: TRBD1
j_call: TRBJ2-7
clone_size: many
v_call: TRBV6-2/TRBV6-3
cdr3_nt: TGTGCCAGCAGATCCTTCAAAACAGGGGGCCGCACCTACGAGCAGTACTTC
cdr3_aa: CASRSFKTGGRTYEQYF

d_call: TRBD2
j_call: TRBJ2-3
clone_size: many
v_call: TRBV20-1
cdr3_nt: TGCGCCCGAGCGGGGGCCCGAGAAGCAGATACGCAGTATTTT
cdr3_aa: CARAGAREADTQYF